One sample yielded the 2 T cell receptor beta chains listed below, sequenced in a study of CDR3 diversity in severe acne. MiXCR, applied by TCRdb to the PCR reads, yields one record per CDR3 protein. The sample yields around 94,000 distinct CDR3 sequences, roughly half seen once. What was sequenced was blood. Receptors originate from a male donor with acne.

This clonotype came up many times. The genes are TRBV29-1 and TRBJ2-5; D gene uncertain. Germline V gene lookup returns CDR1 SQVTM and CDR2 ANQGSEA. Trimming removed 3 bases from V and 1 base from J, with 6 bases in between. This CDR3 comprises 12 residues. The CDR3: CSVEASQETQYF. The CDR3 DNA reads as TGCAGCGTTGAGGCGAGCCAAGAGACCCAGTACTTC.

Only a few counts were recorded for this clonotype. V gene TRBV10-3 combines with J gene TRBJ2-7, with 9 bases lining up with TRBD2. The germline V gene has CDR1 ENHRY and CDR2 SYGVKD. The length of the CDR3 is 14 residues. Trimming cost V 6 bases and J 7 bases; bases outside gene matches: 10. The CDR3 spells CAIRPDAGGGEQYF. As DNA, the CDR3 is TGTGCCATCAGACCGGATGCGGGAGGGGGGGAGCAGTACTTC.